One and the same sample provided the 32 T cell receptor beta chains below, sequenced in a study of blood T cells in healthy people across ages. The use of a sample-barcoded 5' primer and a J-beta primer mix characterized a second PCR of roughly 7 to 11 cycles. Via MiXCR, TCRdb re-called the 5' RACE reads, giving one row per CDR3 protein. The table includes some 1,800,000 distinct CDR3 sequences, 30% to 40% detected once. Sequencing used blood. The receptors come from a human donor in good health.

The V call is TRBV12-3 or TRBV12-4, the J call TRBJ2-2; D unclear. The CDR3 consists of 14 residues. Deletions cut 3 bases from V and 4 bases from J, with 9 bases between. For the CDR3, the DNA is TGTGCCAGCAGTTTCTTGGGCTTCACCGGGGAGCTGTTTTTT. Residues: CASSFLGFTGELFF.

This chain connects TRBV5-1 to TRBJ2-7; 9 nucleotides agree with TRBD1. Germline V gene lookup returns CDR1 SGHRS and CDR2 YFSETQ. This CDR3 contains 15 residues. V trimming: 0 bases; J trimming: 4 bases; junction bases outside the gene matches: 5. The CDR3 sequence is CASSLDRGPLYEQYF. The CDR3 DNA is TGCGCCAGCAGCTTGGACAGGGGGCCCTTATACGAGCAGTACTTC.

This clonotype has ten or more counts. The rearrangement joins TRBV5-1 to TRBJ1-6, with TRBD1 as a possible D gene (5 bases). The V and J ends lost 0 bases and 7 bases respectively, with 8 bases between them. Germline V lookup: CDR1 SGHRS, CDR2 YFSETQ. The length of the CDR3 is 14 residues. In nucleotides, the CDR3 is TGCGCCAGCAGCTTGGACAGGCTCAATTCACCCCTCCACTTT. Its protein product is CASSLDRLNSPLHF.

This clonotype was seen more than once but under ten times. This chain connects TRBV5-1 to TRBJ1-1; TRBD1 might be the D (5 bases). This CDR3 has 15 residues. Trimming took 4 bases from V and 7 from J, leaving 20 bases between them. Germline V gene lookup returns CDR1 SGHRS and CDR2 YFSETQ. The CDR3 DNA reads TGCGCCAGCAGCCGCAACAGTGGAGACAGCGATGAAGCTTTCTTT. Protein: CASSRNSGDSDEAFF.

A few counts support this clonotype. The CDR3 DNA reads as TGTGCCAGCAGCCAAGAGGGGACTAGCGGACTTAGCACAGATACGCAGTATTTT. It is translated as CASSQEGTSGLSTDTQYF. The chain couples TRBV3-1 to TRBJ2-3; the match to TRBD2 covers 11 bases. Germline CDR1 is LGHDT and CDR2 is YNNKEL (reference sequence). J gave up 0 bases and V 0 bases, and 5 bases lay outside the gene matches. CDR3 size: 18 residues.

This clonotype appeared a single time. The chain is built from TRBV9 and TRBJ2-1; 8 nucleotides line up with TRBD2. Germline-derived CDR1 and CDR2 are SGDLS and YYNGEE. With V trimmed by 4 bases and J by 4 bases, 10 bases remained unmatched. The CDR3 spans 16 residues. The CDR3 bases are TGTGCCAGCAGCTCTGAAGCGGGGGAAACGTACAATGAGCAGTTCTTC. This codes for CASSSEAGETYNEQFF.

The chain joins TRBV20-1 to TRBJ1-2; 8 bases are shared with TRBD1. From germline, CDR1 is DFQATT and CDR2 SNEGSKA (reference sequence). This CDR3 comprises 13 residues. V lost 4 bases, J lost 7 bases, and 8 bases stayed unmatched. CDR3 residues: CSAKTGEYRGYTF. The CDR3 DNA reads TGCAGTGCTAAGACAGGGGAATATCGTGGCTACACCTTC.

The chain links TRBV2 to TRBJ1-2; TRBD1 matches 8 bases. This CDR3 region has 20 residues. The V gene's germline CDR1 is SNHLY and CDR2 FYNNEI. V lost 11 bases to trimming and J lost 0 bases; unmatched junction nucleotides: 26. The CDR3 nucleotides are TGTGCCGGGTTATCGGGACAGGACTTTAACTCACCGAAAGCTAACTATGGCTACACCTTC. As protein: CAGLSGQDFNSPKANYGYTF.

The chain combines TRBV29-1 with TRBJ1-2; D gene unclear. The CDR3 sequence is 13 residues long. Germline values: CDR1 SQVTM, CDR2 ANQGSEA. V lost 0 bases to trimming and J lost 2 bases, with 7 bases between them. The CDR3 region is CSVEDGENYGYTF. In DNA form, the CDR3 reads TGCAGCGTTGAAGATGGGGAGAACTATGGCTACACCTTC.

A single count supports this clonotype. This chain uses TRBV9 with TRBJ1-2; perhaps TRBD1 as D (5 bases). From germline, CDR1 is SGDLS and CDR2 YYNGEE. Between the trimmed V and J ends, which lost 3 bases and 3 bases, there was a span of 9 bases. The CDR3 is 13 amino acids. This CDR3 reads CASSAGLHYGYTF. The CDR3 nucleotides read TGTGCCAGCAGCGCAGGGTTGCACTATGGCTACACCTTC. Complete variable domain (other parts from reference TRBV9 and TRBJ1-2): DSGVTQTPKHLITATGQRVTLRCSPRSGDLSVYWYQQSLDQGLQFLIQYYNGEERAKGNILERFSAQQFPDLHSELNLSSLELGDSALYFCASSAGLHYGYTFGSGTRLTVV.

The chain links TRBV5-5 to TRBJ1-2; D ambiguous. The CDR3 sequence is 14 residues long. Germline assignment: CDR1 SGHKS and CDR2 YYEKEE (reference sequence). Trimming stripped 0 bases from V and 8 bases from J, with 14 bases between. CDR3 sequence reads: CASSLDPGAIGYTF. CDR3 nucleotides: TGTGCCAGCAGCTTGGACCCCGGCGCTATAGGCTACACCTTC. Looking up the rest from reference TRBV5-5 and TRBJ1-2 gives the full variable domain: DAGVTQSPTHLIKTRGQQVTLRCSPISGHKSVSWYQQVLGQGPQFIFQYYEKEERGRGNFPDRFSARQFPNYSSELNVNALLLGDSALYLCASSLDPGAIGYTFGSGTRLTVV.

This clonotype has only a few counts. The chain combines TRBV6-2 or TRBV6-3 with TRBJ2-1, with D hard to call. In germline, CDR1 is MNHEY, CDR2 SVGEGT. The CDR3 extends over 12 amino acids. V was clipped by 1 base and J by 9 bases, with 7 bases between them. The CDR3: CASSYYVGEQFF. The CDR3 DNA is TGTGCCAGCAGTTACTACGTCGGTGAGCAGTTCTTC.

Turning to this clonotype: The junction departs from germline at one end; a sequencing error may be responsible. The chain employs TRBV13 and TRBJ1-1; D is possibly TRBD1 (6 bases). This CDR3 comprises 13 residues. Per the germline V gene, CDR1 is PRHDT and CDR2 is FYEKMQ (reference sequence). The CDR3 reads CTSSLAQGMEAFF. DNA of the CDR3: TGTACCAGCAGCTTAGCACAGGGAATGGAAGCTTTCTTT.

This sequence joins TRBV20-1 and TRBJ2-1; D uncertain. Trimming took 0 bases from V and 8 from J, leaving 8 bases between them. CDR3 length equals 12 residues. Germline CDR1 and CDR2: DFQATT and SNEGSKA (reference sequence). The CDR3 coding sequence is TGCAGTGCTAGAGATTATACCGATGAGCAGTTCTTC. This translates into CSARDYTDEQFF.

This clonotype turned up a few times. This sequence joins TRBV7-2 and TRBJ1-6, with D tentatively TRBD1 (6 bases). This CDR3 has 16 amino acids. Looked up from germline, CDR1 is SGHTA and CDR2 is FQGNSA. Here the CDR3 reads CAIPESLGGRNSPLHF. The CDR3 nucleotides are TGTGCAATCCCGGAGAGCCTTGGGGGGCGAAATTCACCCCTCCACTTT.

The chain couples TRBV12-3 or TRBV12-4 to TRBJ2-1, with D possibly being TRBD1 or TRBD2 (5 bases each). With 6 bases removed from V and 8 bases from J, the gap between germline ends came to 14 bases. This CDR3 region has 13 residues. CDR3 sequence reads: CASSRDPSDEQFF. The CDR3 DNA reads TGTGCCAGCAGCCGGGACCCCTCTGATGAGCAGTTCTTC.

The chain recombines TRBV13 with TRBJ2-1; possibly TRBD1 for D (5 bases). The germline V gene encodes CDR1 PRHDT and CDR2 FYEKMQ (reference sequence). V lost 5 bases and J 4 bases, leaving 18 bases between the germline ends. The CDR3 is made up of 16 amino acids. CDR3 amino acids: CASSPRAAMGYNEQFF. CDR3 nucleotides: TGTGCCAGCAGCCCCAGGGCTGCCATGGGTTACAATGAGCAGTTCTTC.

In this sample, this clonotype turned up a few times. The chain combines TRBV7-2 with TRBJ1-5; D gene uncertain. The CDR3 is 16 residues long. With 5 bases removed from V and 0 bases from J, the gap between germline ends came to 14 bases. Germline values: CDR1 SGHTA, CDR2 FQGNSA. In DNA, the CDR3 is TGTGCCAGCAGCCATGGACGGGAATTTAGCAATCAGCCCCAGCATTTT. It encodes CASSHGREFSNQPQHF. The complete variable domain, with remaining parts taken from reference TRBV7-2 and TRBJ1-5, reads GAGVSQSPSNKVTEKGKDVELRCDPISGHTALYWYRQSLGQGLEFLIYFQGNSAPDKSGLPSDRFSAERTGGSVSTLTIQRTQQEDSAVYLCASSHGREFSNQPQHFGDGTRLSIL.

The V call is TRBV20-1, the J call TRBJ1-1, with TRBD1 identical over 7 bases. This CDR3 region has 13 residues. Germline assignment: CDR1 DFQATT and CDR2 SNEGSKA (reference sequence). CDR3 sequence: CSPRGVVNTEAFF. The CDR3 DNA sequence: TGCAGCCCCAGGGGGGTGGTGAACACTGAAGCTTTCTTT.

The chain couples TRBV7-2 to TRBJ2-3, with 14 bases fitting TRBD2. V shed 7 bases, J shed 7 bases, and the junction held 13 bases outside the gene matches. Looked up from germline, CDR1 is SGHTA and CDR2 is FQGNSA. The CDR3 runs to 17 residues. Here the CDR3 DNA reads TGTGCCAGCACTACGACTAGCGGGGGGGCGGCGGGGTATACGCAGTATTTT. This encodes CASTTTSGGAAGYTQYF.

The rearrangement uses TRBV9 and TRBJ2-7; possibly TRBD2 for D (6 bases). The V end was cut by 2 bases, the J end by 0 bases, with 15 bases between. CDR3 length: 16 amino acids. Germline lookup yields CDR1 SGDLS and CDR2 YYNGEE. CDR3 in DNA: TGTGCCAGCAGCGTCGGGGACTCAGTGAGCTCCTACGAGCAGTACTTC. Its protein product is CASSVGDSVSSYEQYF.

The chain recombines TRBV6-5 with TRBJ1-5; weak D call: TRBD1 (5 bases). V was cut by 2 bases and J by 7 bases, with 12 bases left in between. Germline CDR1 MNHEY, CDR2 SVGAGI. This CDR3 spans 14 amino acids. CDR3 DNA sequence: TGTGCCAGCAGTTACAGGGGTTTTGGGCAGCCCCAGCATTTT. Translation gives CASSYRGFGQPQHF.

This clonotype has only a few counts. This chain joins TRBV4-3 and TRBJ2-1, with 10 bases fitting TRBD2. Germline V CDR1 and CDR2: LGHNA, YSLEER. V lost 0 bases, J lost 7 bases, and 3 bases stayed unmatched. There are 15 residues in the CDR3. CDR3 residues: CASSQDTSGNNEQFF. In nucleotides, the CDR3 is TGCGCCAGCAGCCAAGATACTAGCGGGAATAATGAGCAGTTCTTC.

This clonotype was picked up a small number of times. CDR3 loop: CSVAGYEQFF. CDR3 in DNA: TGCAGCGTTGCCGGATATGAGCAGTTCTTC. The rearrangement links TRBV29-1 to TRBJ2-1; D remains unclear. Germline lookup yields CDR1 SQVTM and CDR2 ANQGSEA. CDR3 length equals 10 residues. V dropped 4 bases and J dropped 8 bases, with 6 bases sitting between them.

The V call is TRBV7-9, the J call TRBJ2-4; 9 bases map to TRBD2. Germline assignment: CDR1 SEHNR and CDR2 FQNEAQ (reference sequence). The J segment lost 13 bases and the V segment lost 5 bases, leaving 15 bases of the junction unmatched. The CDR3 is 15 residues long. CDR3 DNA sequence: TGTGCCAGCAGCCCTAGCGGGGACCCCTCTGGAAAGCAGTACTTC. Translation gives CASSPSGDPSGKQYF.

The chain is built from TRBV6-4 and TRBJ2-1; the D gene could be TRBD1 or TRBD2 (5 bases each). Per the germline V gene, CDR1 is MRHNA and CDR2 is SNTAGT. CDR3 length: 14 residues. Trimming shortened V by 3 bases and J by 6 bases, and 12 bases separated the two germline ends. The DNA of the CDR3 is TGTGCCAGCAGTGAGGACCGGGACGCCAATGAGCAGTTCTTC. This sequence encodes CASSEDRDANEQFF.

The V gene is TRBV12-3 or TRBV12-4, the J gene TRBJ2-1, with 7 bases lining up with TRBD2. The junction had 12 bases not matched to a gene; V was cut back by 1 base and J by 9 bases. The CDR3 spans 16 residues. DNA of the CDR3: TGTGCCAGCAGTTTAGAGTCTATCGTCGGCGGGGGTGAGCAGTTCTTC. Its protein product is CASSLESIVGGGEQFF.

About this clonotype itself: A much larger clone sits a single nucleotide away, making a read error possible. No conserved phenylalanine or tryptophan ends this CDR3, so it is likely a read error. J is TRBJ1-2 and V is TRBV6-5; 7 nucleotides agree with TRBD1. Trimming removed 4 bases from V and 4 bases from J; junction bases left unmatched: 3. Germline loops: CDR1 MNHEY, CDR2 SVGAGI. The CDR3 runs 13 residues. This CDR3 reads CASSWDRFYGYTC. The DNA for the CDR3 is TGTGCCAGCAGTTGGGACAGATTCTATGGCTACACCTGC.

Comments on this clonotype: Its ends do not fully match the called genes, so a read error is possible. The chain has TRBV3-1 and TRBJ2-1, with D possibly matching TRBD1 (5 bases). The CDR3 is made up of 17 amino acids. Germline V gene data show CDR1 as LGHDT and CDR2 as YNNKEL (reference sequence). The CDR3 DNA reads as TGTGCCAGCAGCCAAGGGGGCCCAGGGAACTCCTACAATGAGCGGTTCTTC. Protein: CASSQGGPGNSYNERFF.

This clonotype was counted at least ten times. This chain connects TRBV7-9 to TRBJ2-5, with D hard to call. The CDR3 covers 12 residues. Per germline, CDR1 SEHNR and CDR2 FQNEAQ (reference sequence). The V end lost 6 bases, the J end lost 3 bases, and 8 bases lay between the germline ends. CDR3 amino acids: CASSFSKETQYF. The CDR3, as DNA: TGTGCCAGCAGTTTCAGCAAAGAGACCCAGTACTTC. Full variable domain (missing parts from reference TRBV7-9 and TRBJ2-5): DTGVSQNPRHKITKRGQNVTFRCDPISEHNRLYWYRQTLGQGPEFLTYFQNEAQLEKSRLLSDRFSAERPKGSFSTLEIQRTEQGDSAMYLCASSFSKETQYFGPGTRLLVL.

This rearrangement joins TRBV29-1 to TRBJ1-2, with D possibly matching TRBD1 (5 bases). The CDR3 is 11 amino acids. From germline, CDR1 is SQVTM and CDR2 ANQGSEA. V dropped 8 bases and J dropped 4 bases, with 11 bases sitting between them. CDR3 loop: CSFGGGYGYTF. The CDR3 nucleotides read TGCAGCTTCGGTGGGGGCTATGGCTACACCTTC.

The chain has TRBV7-6 and TRBJ2-3; TRBD1 is a possible D gene (7 bases). Germline CDR1 reads SGHVS; CDR2 reads FNYEAQ. V lost 1 base to trimming and J lost 3 bases, with 20 bases between them. This CDR3 region has 18 residues. The CDR3 DNA reads TGTGCCAGCAGCTTAGGACAGGGAGGAGATTTTATTACAGATACGCAGTATTTT. This gives the protein CASSLGQGGDFITDTQYF. Full variable domain (rest looked up from reference TRBV7-6 and TRBJ2-3): GAGVSQSPRYKVTKRGQDVALRCDPISGHVSLYWYRQALGQGPEFLTYFNYEAQQDKSGLPNDRFSAERPEGSISTLTIQRTEQRDSAMYRCASSLGQGGDFITDTQYFGPGTRLTVL.